This record looks at one T cell receptor (beta chain) sequence and its context. The antigen is unknown. Germline assignment: CDR1 SGHNT and CDR2 YYREEE (reference sequence). The length of the CDR3 is 13 residues. Trimming cost V 10 bases and J 4 bases, with 17 bases left between them. Time point of the sample: week 11, during vaccination. Topical imiquimod accompanied each vaccine dose, which consisted of 300 ug of mutant IDH1 20-mer peptide. These data come from a study of a mutant IDH1 vaccine in newly diagnosed glioma. Study as a whole: Initiation of the vaccine course occurred 4-6 weeks after radiotherapy alone, or alongside temozolomide cycles. Earlier treatment was radiotherapy, temozolomide, or both, with most getting both.

The repertoire was sequenced with immunoSEQ multiplex PCR; TCRdb's copy has only in-frame clones and lacks some. The table lists roughly 120,000 clones, around three quarters of them singletons. Findings and caveats of the study: Apparently, pseudoprogression bore no relation to changes among the top peripheral T cell clonotypes.

The source of this sequence is a man aged 40-55 years with glioma. This chain uses TRBV5-4 with TRBJ1-1, with a possible D match to TRBD1 (5 bases). Sequenced here: PBMCs, sampled from a glioma patient whose treatment included an IDH1 peptide vaccine. CDR3 sequence: CAAERGRGTEAFF. CDR3 coding DNA: TGTGCCGCTGAGCGGGGACGGGGCACTGAAGCTTTCTTT.